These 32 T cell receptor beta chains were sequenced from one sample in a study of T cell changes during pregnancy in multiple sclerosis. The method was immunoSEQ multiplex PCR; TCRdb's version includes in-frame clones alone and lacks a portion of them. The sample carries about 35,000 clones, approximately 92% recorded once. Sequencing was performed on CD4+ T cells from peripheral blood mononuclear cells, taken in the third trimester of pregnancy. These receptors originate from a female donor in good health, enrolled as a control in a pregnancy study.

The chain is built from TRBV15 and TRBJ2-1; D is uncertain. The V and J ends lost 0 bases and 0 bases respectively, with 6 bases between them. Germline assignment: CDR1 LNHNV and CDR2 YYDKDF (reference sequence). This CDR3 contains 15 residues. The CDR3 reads CATSRDPNSYNEQFF. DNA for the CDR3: TGTGCCACCAGCAGAGACCCTAACTCCTACAATGAGCAGTTCTTC.

Here the CDR3 DNA reads TGTGCCAGCAGCTTACTACAGGGTTACTCTGGGGCCAACGTCCTGACTTTC. This translates into CASSLLQGYSGANVLTF. This chain joins TRBV5-6 and TRBJ2-6; possibly TRBD1 for D (6 bases). From germline, CDR1 is SGHDT and CDR2 YYEEEE. The CDR3 is 17 residues long. V was clipped by 2 bases and J by 0 bases, with 12 bases between them.

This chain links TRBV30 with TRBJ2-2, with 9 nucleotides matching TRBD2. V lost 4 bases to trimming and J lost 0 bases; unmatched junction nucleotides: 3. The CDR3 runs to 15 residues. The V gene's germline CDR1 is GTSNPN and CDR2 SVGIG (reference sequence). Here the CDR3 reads CAWKRGAPNTGELFF. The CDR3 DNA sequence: TGTGCCTGGAAGCGGGGGGCCCCGAACACCGGGGAGCTGTTTTTT.

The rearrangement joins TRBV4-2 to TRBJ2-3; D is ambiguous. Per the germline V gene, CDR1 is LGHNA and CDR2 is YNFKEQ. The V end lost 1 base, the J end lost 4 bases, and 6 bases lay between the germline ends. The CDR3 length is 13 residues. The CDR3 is CASSQGGSDTQYF. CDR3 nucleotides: TGTGCCAGCAGCCAAGGCGGATCAGATACGCAGTATTTT.

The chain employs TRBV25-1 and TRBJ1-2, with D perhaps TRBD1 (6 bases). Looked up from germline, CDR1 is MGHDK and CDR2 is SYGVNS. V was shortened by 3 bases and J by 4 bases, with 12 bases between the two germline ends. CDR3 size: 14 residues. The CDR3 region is CASSEDGQIYGYTF. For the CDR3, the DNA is TGTGCCAGCAGTGAGGACGGACAGATCTATGGCTACACCTTC.

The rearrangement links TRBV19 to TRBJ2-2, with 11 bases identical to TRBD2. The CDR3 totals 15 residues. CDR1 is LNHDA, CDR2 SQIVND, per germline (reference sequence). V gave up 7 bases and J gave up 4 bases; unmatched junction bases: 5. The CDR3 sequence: CASIAGGHPTGELFF. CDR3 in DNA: TGTGCCAGTATAGCGGGGGGGCATCCCACCGGGGAGCTGTTTTTT.

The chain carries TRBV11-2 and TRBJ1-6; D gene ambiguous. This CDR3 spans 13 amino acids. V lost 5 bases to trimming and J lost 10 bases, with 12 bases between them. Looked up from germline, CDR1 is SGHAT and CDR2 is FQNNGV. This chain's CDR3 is CASSPLASSPLHF. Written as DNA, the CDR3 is TGTGCCAGCAGCCCCCTAGCGTCGTCACCCCTCCACTTT.

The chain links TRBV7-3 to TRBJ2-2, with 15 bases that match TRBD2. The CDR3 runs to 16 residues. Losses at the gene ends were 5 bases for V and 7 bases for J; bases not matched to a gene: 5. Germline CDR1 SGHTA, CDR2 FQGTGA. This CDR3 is CASSDRTSGGVGELFF. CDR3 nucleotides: TGTGCCAGCAGCGACCGGACTAGCGGGGGGGTCGGGGAGCTGTTTTTT. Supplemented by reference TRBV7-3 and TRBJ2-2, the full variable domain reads GAGVSQTPSNKVTEKGKYVELRCDPISGHTALYWYRQSLGQGPEFLIYFQGTGAADDSGLPNDRFFAVRPEGSVSTLKIQRTERGDSAVYLCASSDRTSGGVGELFFGEGSRLTVL.

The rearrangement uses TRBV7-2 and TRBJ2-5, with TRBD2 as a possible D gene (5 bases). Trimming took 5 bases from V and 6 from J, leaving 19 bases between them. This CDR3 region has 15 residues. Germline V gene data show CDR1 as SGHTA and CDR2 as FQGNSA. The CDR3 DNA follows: TGTGCCAGCAGCCAAACTAGTTCTCGCCCACAGACCCAGTACTTC. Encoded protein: CASSQTSSRPQTQYF.

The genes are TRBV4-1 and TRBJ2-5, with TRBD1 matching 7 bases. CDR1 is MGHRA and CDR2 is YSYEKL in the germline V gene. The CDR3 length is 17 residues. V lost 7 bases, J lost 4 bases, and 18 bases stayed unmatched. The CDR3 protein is CASTPTGTHLTRETQYF. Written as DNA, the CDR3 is TGCGCCAGCACACCGACAGGGACGCACCTGACAAGAGAGACCCAGTACTTC.

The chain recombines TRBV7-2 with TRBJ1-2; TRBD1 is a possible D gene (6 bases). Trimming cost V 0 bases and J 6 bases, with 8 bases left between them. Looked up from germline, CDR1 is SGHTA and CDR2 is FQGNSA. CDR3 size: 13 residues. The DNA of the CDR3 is TGTGCCAGCAGCTTAGCCCACAGGGATGGCTACACCTTC. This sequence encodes CASSLAHRDGYTF.

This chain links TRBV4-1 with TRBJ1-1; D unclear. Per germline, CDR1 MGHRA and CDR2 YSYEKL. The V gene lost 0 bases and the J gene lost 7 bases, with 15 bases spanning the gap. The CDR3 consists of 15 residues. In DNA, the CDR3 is TGCGCCAGCAGCCAAGATTCTGCAGGCGGGGTTGAAGCTTTCTTT. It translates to CASSQDSAGGVEAFF.

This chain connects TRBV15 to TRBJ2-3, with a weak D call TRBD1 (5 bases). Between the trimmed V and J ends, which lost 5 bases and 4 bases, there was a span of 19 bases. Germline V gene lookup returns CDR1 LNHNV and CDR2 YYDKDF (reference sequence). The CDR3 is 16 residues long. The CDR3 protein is CATSPRGKGAADTQYF. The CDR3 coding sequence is TGTGCCACCAGCCCCCGTGGGAAAGGGGCCGCAGATACGCAGTATTTT.

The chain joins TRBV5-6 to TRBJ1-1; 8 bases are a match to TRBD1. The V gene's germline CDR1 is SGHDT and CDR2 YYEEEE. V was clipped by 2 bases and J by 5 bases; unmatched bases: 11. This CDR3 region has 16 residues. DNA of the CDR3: TGTGCCAGCAGCTTTTCAGGGGGCCCCGTTAGGACTGAAGCTTTCTTT. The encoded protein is CASSFSGGPVRTEAFF.

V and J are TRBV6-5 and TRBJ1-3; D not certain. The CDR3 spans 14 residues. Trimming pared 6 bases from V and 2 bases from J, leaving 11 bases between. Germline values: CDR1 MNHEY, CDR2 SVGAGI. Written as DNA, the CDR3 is TGTGCCAGCAGCCCGTCGACTCCTGGAAACACCATATATTTT. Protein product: CASSPSTPGNTIYF.

CDR3 region: CASSLEGGRGRQGGQYF. CDR3 nucleotides: TGTGCCAGCAGCTTAGAGGGCGGCAGGGGGAGACAGGGTGGGCAGTATTTT. V gene TRBV7-9 combines with J gene TRBJ2-3, with 7 positions matching TRBD1. The trim removed 1 base at V and 11 bases at J, leaving 18 bases unmatched. CDR1 and CDR2 from the germline V gene are SEHNR and FQNEAQ (reference sequence). CDR3 size: 17 residues.

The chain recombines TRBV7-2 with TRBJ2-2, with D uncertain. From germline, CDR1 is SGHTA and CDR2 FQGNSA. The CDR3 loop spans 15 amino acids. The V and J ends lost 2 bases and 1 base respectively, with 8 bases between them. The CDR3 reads CASSLTDRNTGELFF. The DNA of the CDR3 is TGTGCCAGCAGCTTAACCGATAGGAACACCGGGGAGCTGTTTTTT.

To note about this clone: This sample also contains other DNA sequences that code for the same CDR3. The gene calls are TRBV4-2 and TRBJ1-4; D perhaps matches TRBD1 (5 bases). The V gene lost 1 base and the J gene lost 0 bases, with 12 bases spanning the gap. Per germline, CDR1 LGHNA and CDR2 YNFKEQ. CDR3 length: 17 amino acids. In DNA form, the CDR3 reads TGTGCCAGCAGCCAAGTGTGGCAGGGTCCAACTAATGAAAAACTGTTTTTT. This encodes CASSQVWQGPTNEKLFF.

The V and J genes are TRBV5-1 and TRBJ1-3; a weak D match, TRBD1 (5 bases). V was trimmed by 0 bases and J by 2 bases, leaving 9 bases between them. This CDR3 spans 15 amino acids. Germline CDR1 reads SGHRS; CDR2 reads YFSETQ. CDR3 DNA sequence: TGCGCCAGCAGCTTGGCGGTAGGGGCTGGAAACACCATATATTTT. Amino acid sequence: CASSLAVGAGNTIYF.

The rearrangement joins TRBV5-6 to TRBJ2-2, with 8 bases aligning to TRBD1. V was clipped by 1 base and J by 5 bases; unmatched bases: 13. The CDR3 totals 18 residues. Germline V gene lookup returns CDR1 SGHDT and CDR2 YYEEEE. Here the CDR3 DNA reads TGTGCCAGCAGCTTGTATCAGGACAGGGCGGGACGGACCGGGGAGCTGTTTTTT. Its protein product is CASSLYQDRAGRTGELFF.

As DNA, the CDR3 is TGTGCCAGCAGCCCTTCTCGAGGGAACACTGAAGCTTTCTTT. The encoded protein is CASSPSRGNTEAFF. The chain joins TRBV27 to TRBJ1-1; D gene ambiguous. Trimming took off 6 bases at V and 1 base at J, with 12 bases between the two ends. The germline gives CDR1 MNHEY, CDR2 SMNVEV (reference sequence). CDR3 length: 14 residues.

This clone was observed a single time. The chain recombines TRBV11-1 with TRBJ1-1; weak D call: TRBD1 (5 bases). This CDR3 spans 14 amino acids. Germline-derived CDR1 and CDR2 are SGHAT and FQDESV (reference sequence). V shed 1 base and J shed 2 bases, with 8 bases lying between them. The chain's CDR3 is CASSLGQGNTEAFF. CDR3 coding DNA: TGTGCCAGCAGCTTAGGCCAGGGTAACACTGAAGCTTTCTTT. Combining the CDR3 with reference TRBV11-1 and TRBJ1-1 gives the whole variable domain EAEVAQSPRYKITEKSQAVAFWCDPISGHATLYWYRQILGQGPELLVQFQDESVVDDSQLPKDRFSAERLKGVDSTLKIQPAELGDSAMYLCASSLGQGNTEAFFGQGTRLTVV.

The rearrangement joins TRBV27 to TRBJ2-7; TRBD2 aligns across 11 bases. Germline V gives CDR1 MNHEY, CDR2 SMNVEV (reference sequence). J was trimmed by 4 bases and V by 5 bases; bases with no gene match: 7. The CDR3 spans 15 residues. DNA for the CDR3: TGTGCCAGCAGTGCCTCTAGCGGGGGGTATTACGAGCAGTACTTC. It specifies CASSASSGGYYEQYF.

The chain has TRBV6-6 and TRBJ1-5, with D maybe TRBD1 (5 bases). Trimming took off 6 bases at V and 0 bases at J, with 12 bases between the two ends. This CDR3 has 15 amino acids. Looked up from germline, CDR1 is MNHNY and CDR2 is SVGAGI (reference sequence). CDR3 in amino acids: CASRILRDSNQPQHF. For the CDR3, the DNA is TGTGCCAGCAGGATCCTCAGGGATAGCAATCAGCCCCAGCATTTT.

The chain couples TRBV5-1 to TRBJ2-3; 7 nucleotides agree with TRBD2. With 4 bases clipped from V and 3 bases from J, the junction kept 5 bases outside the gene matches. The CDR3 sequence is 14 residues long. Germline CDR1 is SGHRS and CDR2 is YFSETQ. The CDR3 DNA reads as TGCGCCAGCAGCCCTGTGGGGGGGACAGATACGCAGTATTTT. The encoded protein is CASSPVGGTDTQYF.

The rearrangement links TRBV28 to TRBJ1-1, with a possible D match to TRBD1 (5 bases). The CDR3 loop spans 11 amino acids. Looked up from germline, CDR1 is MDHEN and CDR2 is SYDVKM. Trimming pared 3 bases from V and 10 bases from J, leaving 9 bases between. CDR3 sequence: CASSFDRGAFF. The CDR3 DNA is TGTGCCAGCAGTTTTGATAGGGGAGCTTTCTTT.

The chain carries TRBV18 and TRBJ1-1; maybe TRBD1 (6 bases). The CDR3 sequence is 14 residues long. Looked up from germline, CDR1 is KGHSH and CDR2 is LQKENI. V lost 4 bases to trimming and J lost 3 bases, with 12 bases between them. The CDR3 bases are TGTGCCAGCTCACGGCAGGGGAAGGACACTGAAGCTTTCTTT. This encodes CASSRQGKDTEAFF.

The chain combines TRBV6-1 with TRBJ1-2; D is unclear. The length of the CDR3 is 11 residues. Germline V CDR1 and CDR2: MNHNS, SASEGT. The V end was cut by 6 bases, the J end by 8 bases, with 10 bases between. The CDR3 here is CASRKRGGYTF. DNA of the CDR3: TGTGCCAGCAGGAAAAGAGGAGGCTACACCTTC.

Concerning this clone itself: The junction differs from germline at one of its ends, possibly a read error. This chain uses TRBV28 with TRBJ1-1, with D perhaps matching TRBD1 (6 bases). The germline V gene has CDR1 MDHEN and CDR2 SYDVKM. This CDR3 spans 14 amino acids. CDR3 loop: CASSVSRGPHWSVF. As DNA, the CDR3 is TGTGCCAGCAGCGTATCCAGGGGCCCGCACTGGTCCGTCTTT. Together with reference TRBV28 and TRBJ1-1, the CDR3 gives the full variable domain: DVKVTQSSRYLVKRTGEKVFLECVQDMDHENMFWYRQDPGLGLRLIYFSYDVKMKEKGDIPEGYSVSREKKERFSLILESASTNQTSMYLCASSVSRGPHWSVFGQGTRLTVV.

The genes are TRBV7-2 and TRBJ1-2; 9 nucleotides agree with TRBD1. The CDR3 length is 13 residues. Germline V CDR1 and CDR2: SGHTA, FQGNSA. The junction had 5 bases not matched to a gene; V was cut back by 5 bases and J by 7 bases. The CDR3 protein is CASSAQGAFGYTF. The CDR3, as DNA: TGTGCCAGCAGCGCACAGGGGGCGTTTGGCTACACCTTC.

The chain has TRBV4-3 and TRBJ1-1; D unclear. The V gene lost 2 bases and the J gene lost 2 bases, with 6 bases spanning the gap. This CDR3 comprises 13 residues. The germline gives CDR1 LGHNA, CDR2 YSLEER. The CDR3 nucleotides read TGCGCCAGCAGCCAACAGGTTAACACTGAAGCTTTCTTT. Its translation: CASSQQVNTEAFF.

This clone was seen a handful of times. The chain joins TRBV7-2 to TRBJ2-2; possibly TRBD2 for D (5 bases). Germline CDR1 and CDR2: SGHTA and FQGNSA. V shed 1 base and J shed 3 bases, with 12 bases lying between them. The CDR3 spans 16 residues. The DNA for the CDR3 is TGTGCCAGCAGCTTAGGAGCCGCGGGCCACACCGGGGAGCTGTTTTTT. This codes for CASSLGAAGHTGELFF. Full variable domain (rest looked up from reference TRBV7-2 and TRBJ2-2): GAGVSQSPSNKVTEKGKDVELRCDPISGHTALYWYRQSLGQGLEFLIYFQGNSAPDKSGLPSDRFSAERTGGSVSTLTIQRTQQEDSAVYLCASSLGAAGHTGELFFGEGSRLTVL.